This TCR beta chain was observed in a study of shared clonotypes between healthy human individuals. Whole-study findings and limits: Enrolling few donors narrowed the genetic and exposure-history diversity that was represented.

Details on this clone: Antigen unknown.

The CDR3 totals 15 residues. Germline V gene sequence: CDR1 SGDLS, CDR2 YYNGEE. Trimming shortened V by 3 bases and J by 0 bases, and 10 bases separated the two germline ends. Genomic DNA for unsorted samples was obtained from some 100 million PBMCs. Original analysis: Without quality scores, immunoSEQ junctional reads could not be filtered like full-length reads. Generated by immunoSEQ multiplex PCR, the TCRdb table keeps only in-frame clones and is missing some. For V, J and clone size, that table is used; D and trimming come from the DNA. This sample has about 460,000 clones, with 77% found just once.

This TCR was recovered from a woman between 40 and 50 years old in good health. Some clones in this sample may be carry-over from other donors' samples. The V call is TRBV9, the J call TRBJ1-3; TRBD1 might be the D (5 bases). Sequenced material: PBMCs. CDR3 sequence reads: CASSGAGISGNTIYF. The CDR3 DNA reads TGTGCCAGCAGCGGTGCAGGGATCTCTGGAAACACCATATATTTT. Full variable domain (outside the CDR3, taken from reference TRBV9 and TRBJ1-3): DSGVTQTPKHLITATGQRVTLRCSPRSGDLSVYWYQQSLDQGLQFLIQYYNGEERAKGNILERFSAQQFPDLHSELNLSSLELGDSALYFCASSGAGISGNTIYFGEGSWLTVV.